This T cell receptor (beta chain) was recorded in a study of neurological immune-mediated disorders. TCRdb called the 5' RACE reads again in MiXCR, with one record for every CDR3 protein. The sample lists tens of thousands of distinct CDR3 sequences, roughly 3.5% occurring once. Concerning this clonotype: Antigen: not known.

CDR1 is KGHSH, CDR2 LQKENI, per germline. V trimming: 3 bases; J trimming: 3 bases; junction bases outside the gene matches: 6. The CDR3 is 16 residues long. Study-level results: Among expanded clones, no CDR3 amino acid sequences were shared across subjects, a pattern suggesting private repertoires in all groups.

The sequence was collected from a woman in her 50s with multiple sclerosis. The sequencing input was PBMCs. The genes are TRBV18 and TRBJ2-1, with 9 bases that match TRBD1. CDR3 residues: CASSPNYRGLYNEQFF. CDR3 in DNA: TGTGCCAGCTCACCCAATTACAGGGGGCTCTACAATGAGCAGTTCTTC.